These 25 T cell receptor beta chains share one sample of origin, sequenced in a study of T-cell reconstitution after alpha-beta-depleted transplantation in children. Unique molecular identifiers were used in preparing the TCRbeta library. TCRdb processed the PCR reads anew with MiXCR; each CDR3 protein has one entry. The top ten clones hold less than 5% of a sample with more than 550,000 distinct CDR3 sequences, under 12% of them seen once. Sample: PBMCs from the stem cell graft donor, taken from the stem cell graft. These receptors were obtained from a human donor who donated a stem cell graft to a child with acute myeloid leukemia.

The V call is TRBV20-1, the J call TRBJ2-1; the match to TRBD1 covers 9 bases. The CDR3 spans 16 residues. Germline CDR1 reads DFQATT; CDR2 reads SNEGSKA (reference sequence). V was clipped by 3 bases and J by 8 bases; unmatched bases: 14. The DNA for the CDR3 is TGCAGTGCTAGTGGGGACAGGGCGTCCGTCGGGGATGAGCAGTTCTTC. Translated, it gives CSASGDRASVGDEQFF.

At least ten counts were recorded for this clonotype. The chain combines TRBV7-9 with TRBJ1-4; weak D call: TRBD1 (5 bases). Germline V gene sequence: CDR1 SEHNR, CDR2 FQNEAQ (reference sequence). V was clipped by 4 bases and J by 4 bases, with 19 bases between them. The CDR3 length is 17 residues. The CDR3 DNA sequence: TGTGCCAGCAGCTCCTCCTCACGGGGCCTGGATAATGAAAAACTGTTTTTT. This sequence encodes CASSSSSRGLDNEKLFF.

This clonotype occurred a few times. The CDR3 spells CSVDYGVRDGYTF. CDR3 nucleotides: TGCAGCGTTGATTACGGCGTGAGGGATGGCTACACCTTC. J is TRBJ1-2 and V is TRBV29-1; D not certain. The V and J ends lost 3 bases and 6 bases respectively, with 14 bases between them. This CDR3 spans 13 amino acids. Germline values: CDR1 SQVTM, CDR2 ANQGSEA. Combining the CDR3 with reference TRBV29-1 and TRBJ1-2 gives the whole variable domain SAVISQKPSRDICQRGTSLTIQCQVDSQVTMMFWYRQQPGQSLTLIATANQGSEATYESGFVIDKFPISRPNLTFSTLTVSNMSPEDSSIYLCSVDYGVRDGYTFGSGTRLTVV.

The rearrangement joins TRBV2 to TRBJ2-7; 15 nucleotides line up with TRBD2. The germline gives CDR1 SNHLY, CDR2 FYNNEI. This CDR3 region has 15 residues. V lost 6 bases, J lost 6 bases, and 6 bases stayed unmatched. CDR3 sequence (DNA): TGTGCCAGCAGAGACGGACTAGCGGGAGGGCGCGAGCAGTACTTC. Amino acid sequence: CASRDGLAGGREQYF.

V is TRBV6-2 or TRBV6-3 and J is TRBJ2-3, with 14 bases matching TRBD2. V lost 5 bases, J lost 3 bases, and 7 bases stayed unmatched. The CDR3 contains 17 residues. CDR1 and CDR2 from the germline V gene are MNHEY and SVGEGT. The CDR3 loop reads CASSPRWTSGRTDTQYF. The CDR3, as DNA: TGTGCCAGCAGTCCGAGGTGGACTAGCGGGAGGACAGATACGCAGTATTTT.

This clonotype was detected ten times or more. The chain employs TRBV10-3 and TRBJ2-3; D perhaps matches TRBD2 (7 bases). The germline gives CDR1 ENHRY, CDR2 SYGVKD. This CDR3 has 16 residues. Between the trimmed V and J ends, which lost 7 bases and 1 base, there was a span of 18 bases. CDR3 bases: TGTGCCATCACCTCAGGTGGGGGGGCTGGCACAGATACGCAGTATTTT. It is translated as CAITSGGGAGTDTQYF.

This clonotype was seen more than once but under ten times. V is TRBV15 and J is TRBJ2-2; tentatively, D is TRBD2 (7 bases). Between the trimmed V and J ends, which lost 0 bases and 5 bases, there was a span of 13 bases. This CDR3 has 16 residues. Germline values: CDR1 LNHNV, CDR2 YYDKDF (reference sequence). As DNA, the CDR3 is TGTGCCACCAGCAGAGATTACAGCGGGACAACCGGGGAGCTGTTTTTT. Protein: CATSRDYSGTTGELFF. Looking up the rest from reference TRBV15 and TRBJ2-2 gives the full variable domain: DAMVIQNPRYQVTQFGKPVTLSCSQTLNHNVMYWYQQKSSQAPKLLFHYYDKDFNNEADTPDNFQSRRPNTSFCFLDIRSPGLGDTAMYLCATSRDYSGTTGELFFGEGSRLTVL.

This clonotype was counted only a few times. This chain connects TRBV10-3 to TRBJ2-3; TRBD2 matches at 8 bases. From germline, CDR1 is ENHRY and CDR2 SYGVKD. This CDR3 is built from 14 residues. CDR3 coding DNA: TGTGCATCAGGCCTCGGGGGGGCAGGGGATACGCAGTATTTT. Translation gives CASGLGGAGDTQYF.

The CDR3 is CASSLEQPSNQPQHF. The CDR3 region has the DNA TGTGCCAGCAGTTTAGAACAACCGAGCAATCAGCCCCAGCATTTT. The chain uses TRBV27 and TRBJ1-5; D is uncertain. V lost 2 bases and J 1 base, leaving 9 bases between the germline ends. Per the germline V gene, CDR1 is MNHEY and CDR2 is SMNVEV (reference sequence). The CDR3 is 15 residues long.

This chain joins TRBV5-5 and TRBJ2-1; TRBD2 is a possible D gene (6 bases). Germline V gives CDR1 SGHKS, CDR2 YYEKEE (reference sequence). V lost 4 bases, J lost 9 bases, and 29 bases lay in between. This CDR3 has 18 residues. The CDR3 DNA sequence: TGTGCCAGCAGCGCCACCCCTTTCGGGGGAGTCTCTTATGTTGAGCAGTTCTTC. This gives the protein CASSATPFGGVSYVEQFF.

This clonotype was found many times. This chain connects TRBV3-1 to TRBJ2-7; 7 bases are shared with TRBD2. V was clipped by 4 bases and J by 1 base; unmatched bases: 4. The germline gives CDR1 LGHDT, CDR2 YNNKEL (reference sequence). This CDR3 spans 14 amino acids. Here the CDR3 reads CASSPSGISYEQYF. In DNA, the CDR3 is TGTGCCAGCAGCCCCAGCGGGATATCCTACGAGCAGTACTTC.

This clonotype has more than one count but fewer than ten. The chain recombines TRBV12-3 or TRBV12-4 with TRBJ1-6; D not certain. The germline V and J ends were trimmed by 11 bases and 3 bases, with 11 bases remaining between them. The CDR3 has 13 residues. The CDR3 here is CACGRDYNSPLHF. CDR3 DNA sequence: TGTGCCTGCGGACGGGACTATAATTCACCCCTCCACTTT.

The rearrangement uses TRBV7-9 and TRBJ1-2; 9 positions match TRBD1. J gave up 2 bases and V 5 bases, and 12 bases lay outside the gene matches. The germline V gene has CDR1 SEHNR and CDR2 FQNEAQ (reference sequence). The CDR3 length is 17 residues. CDR3 protein: CASSTTGGAEFNYGYTF. The CDR3 nucleotides are TGTGCCAGCAGCACTACAGGGGGCGCGGAGTTCAACTATGGCTACACCTTC.

This clonotype has at least ten counts. This chain links TRBV7-2 with TRBJ2-3; no clear D gene. There are 14 residues in the CDR3. The germline V gene encodes CDR1 SGHTA and CDR2 FQGNSA. The V end was cut by 5 bases, the J end by 5 bases, with 14 bases between. The chain's CDR3 is CASSPSLLEDTQYF. The CDR3 bases are TGTGCCAGCAGCCCCTCTCTTTTGGAAGATACGCAGTATTTT.

The chain combines TRBV28 with TRBJ2-1; the D gene is possibly TRBD2 (6 bases). The CDR3 covers 15 residues. Germline V gene lookup returns CDR1 MDHEN and CDR2 SYDVKM. Trimming pared 3 bases from V and 8 bases from J, leaving 17 bases between. CDR3 amino acids: CASSLGGRAEDEQFF. The CDR3 region has the DNA TGTGCCAGCAGTTTGGGGGGTAGAGCCGAGGATGAGCAGTTCTTC.

The chain links TRBV12-3 or TRBV12-4 to TRBJ2-1, with D tentatively TRBD2 (5 bases). CDR3 length: 16 amino acids. V was shortened by 6 bases and J by 0 bases, with 15 bases between the two germline ends. The CDR3 loop reads CASRTSLGSSYNEQFF. CDR3 DNA sequence: TGTGCCAGCAGGACCTCGTTGGGGAGCTCCTACAATGAGCAGTTCTTC.

There are many counts of this clonotype. The CDR3 region has the DNA TGTGCCAGCAGCGGGAGACCTCAGAGCTCCTACAATGAGCAGTTCTTC. Protein sequence: CASSGRPQSSYNEQFF. This rearrangement joins TRBV7-2 to TRBJ2-1; D may be TRBD2 (5 bases). Germline lookup yields CDR1 SGHTA and CDR2 FQGNSA. Trimming took off 5 bases at V and 0 bases at J, with 14 bases between the two ends. The CDR3 contains 16 residues.

This clonotype has more than one count but fewer than ten. The chain has TRBV6-1 and TRBJ2-5; D may be TRBD1 (5 bases). The V end was cut by 7 bases, the J end by 5 bases, with 17 bases between. The CDR3 contains 14 residues. From germline, CDR1 is MNHNS and CDR2 SASEGT. The CDR3 region has the DNA TGTGCCAGCAAGTACGGATTAGGGGTGGAGACCCAGTACTTC. Encoded protein: CASKYGLGVETQYF.

Comments on this clonotype: Given a much more abundant clone one base away, this may be a read error. This chain uses TRBV15 with TRBJ2-2, with D uncertain. The germline V gene encodes CDR1 LNHNV and CDR2 YYDKDF (reference sequence). The CDR3 covers 14 residues. Trimming took off 3 bases at V and 2 bases at J, with 7 bases between the two ends. CDR3: CATSRMGNTGELFF. DNA of the CDR3: TGTGCCACCAGCAGGATGGGTAACACCGGGGAGCTGTTTTTT.

The chain uses TRBV20-1 and TRBJ2-5; the D is unclear. CDR1 DFQATT and CDR2 SNEGSKA come from the germline V gene (reference sequence). V lost 1 base and J lost 1, with 7 bases in between. The CDR3 contains 13 residues. The CDR3 region is CSARGRLQETQYF. As DNA, the CDR3 is TGCAGTGCTAGAGGCAGGCTCCAAGAGACCCAGTACTTC.

Here the CDR3 reads CATSNRGVGTDTQYF. The DNA of the CDR3 is TGTGCCACCAGCAACAGGGGGGTTGGCACAGATACGCAGTATTTT. V is TRBV24-1 and J is TRBJ2-3; 8 nucleotides line up with TRBD1. V dropped 7 bases and J dropped 1; count of bases not matched to a gene: 6. The germline V gene encodes CDR1 KGHDR and CDR2 SFDVKD. This CDR3 comprises 15 residues.

In its sample, this clonotype was seen many times. The V gene is TRBV6-1, the J gene TRBJ1-2; a weak D match, TRBD1 (6 bases). Germline CDR1 and CDR2: MNHNS and SASEGT. The length of the CDR3 is 13 residues. Trimming stripped 5 bases from V and 5 bases from J, with 12 bases between. The CDR3 DNA sequence: TGTGCCAGCAGTCAACAGGGCAAATATGGCTACACCTTC. Its translation is CASSQQGKYGYTF.

The chain is built from TRBV3-1 and TRBJ1-2; D is unresolved. Germline lookup yields CDR1 LGHDT and CDR2 YNNKEL (reference sequence). The V and J ends lost 2 bases and 0 bases respectively, with 16 bases between them. The CDR3 runs to 17 residues. The DNA of the CDR3 is TGTGCCAGCAGCCAATCGGTCGGCCTTACGGCTAACTATGGCTACACCTTC. Its protein product is CASSQSVGLTANYGYTF. The full variable domain, in which reference TRBV3-1 and TRBJ1-2 provide the parts outside the CDR3, is DTAVSQTPKYLVTQMGNDKSIKCEQNLGHDTMYWYKQDSKKFLKIMFSYNNKELIINETVPNRFSPKSPDKAHLNLHINSLELGDSAVYFCASSQSVGLTANYGYTFGSGTRLTVV.

This clonotype was seen ten or more times. The rearrangement links TRBV20-1 to TRBJ2-1; 13 nucleotides align to TRBD2. Germline-derived CDR1 and CDR2 are DFQATT and SNEGSKA (reference sequence). The CDR3 is 15 amino acids. The V segment lost 5 bases and the J segment 7 bases; nucleotides outside the gene matches: 8. Written as DNA, the CDR3 is TGCAGTGCTCCGACTCGGACTAGCGGGAGTAATGAGCAGTTCTTC. Translation: CSAPTRTSGSNEQFF.

This chain links TRBV20-1 with TRBJ1-2; TRBD1 is a possible D gene (5 bases). The V and J ends lost 0 bases and 0 bases respectively, with 11 bases between them. Germline CDR1 DFQATT, CDR2 SNEGSKA (reference sequence). The CDR3 spans 15 residues. The CDR3 DNA is TGCAGTGCTAGAGATCTAGGGGATGCTAACTATGGCTACACCTTC. Its translation is CSARDLGDANYGYTF.